These 17 T cell receptor beta chains share one sample of origin, sequenced in a study of immune cell composition in non-small cell lung cancer listed by TCRdb under 2017. Library method: the immunoSEQ multiplex PCR assay. TCRdb took over this immuneACCESS table, retaining in-frame rearrangements with V and J assigned. Such tables are incomplete; in checked studies, under half of the missing clones stem from an unresolved V gene, and the remainder is unexplained. The sample includes roughly 3,500 clones, with around 85% observed a single time. 35% to 40% of the sample belongs to the ten largest clones. Sequenced material: lung tumor tissue. These receptors were obtained from a human donor with non-small cell lung cancer.

The J gene is TRBJ1-3, the V gene TRBV7-9; D is unclear. Trimming took off 1 base at V and 0 bases at J, with 7 bases between the two ends. There are 15 residues in the CDR3. Germline CDR1 is SEHNR and CDR2 is FQNEAQ (reference sequence). CDR3 in amino acids: CASSLGGFSGNTIYF. The CDR3 nucleotides read TGTGCCAGCAGCTTAGGCGGCTTCTCTGGAAACACCATATATTTT.

The table lists this clone with a few counts. The identical CDR3 is also encoded by other nucleotide sequences in the sample. This chain uses TRBV7-2 with TRBJ1-5; D remains ambiguous. Germline values: CDR1 SGHTA, CDR2 FQGNSA. The V gene lost 2 bases and the J gene lost 5 bases, with 7 bases spanning the gap. The CDR3 consists of 13 residues. CDR3: CASSLWRDQPQHF. The CDR3 nucleotides are TGTGCCAGCAGCTTATGGCGGGATCAGCCCCAGCATTTT. The whole variable domain, filled in from reference TRBV7-2 and TRBJ1-5, reads GAGVSQSPSNKVTEKGKDVELRCDPISGHTALYWYRQSLGQGLEFLIYFQGNSAPDKSGLPSDRFSAERTGGSVSTLTIQRTQQEDSAVYLCASSLWRDQPQHFGDGTRLSIL.

The chain links TRBV9 to TRBJ2-1; the D is unclear. Germline V gene sequence: CDR1 SGDLS, CDR2 YYNGEE. V dropped 0 bases and J dropped 4 bases, with 8 bases sitting between them. The CDR3 runs 14 residues. CDR3 loop: CASSVAHKYNEQFF. In nucleotides, the CDR3 is TGTGCCAGCAGCGTAGCCCACAAGTACAATGAGCAGTTCTTC.

This clone was observed a single time. The gene calls are TRBV18 and TRBJ2-1; D possibly corresponds to TRBD1 (5 bases). The V end lost 2 bases, the J end lost 6 bases, and 14 bases lay between the germline ends. This CDR3 has 15 residues. Germline-derived CDR1 and CDR2 are KGHSH and LQKENI. In DNA, the CDR3 is TGTGCCAGCTCACCAAGGCAGGGAATGGGCAATGAGCAGTTCTTC. Translated, it gives CASSPRQGMGNEQFF. Filled out from reference TRBV18 and TRBJ2-1, the complete variable domain reads NAGVMQNPRHLVRRRGQEARLRCSPMKGHSHVYWYRQLPEEGLKFMVYLQKENIIDESGMPKERFSAEFPKEGPSILRIQQVVRGDSAAYFCASSPRQGMGNEQFFGPGTRLTVL.

This clone was counted a few times. CDR3 sequence: CASSFPTLTDGYTF. The CDR3 DNA follows: TGTGCCAGCAGTTTCCCAACTTTGACAGATGGCTACACCTTC. The V and J genes are TRBV28 and TRBJ1-2, with D possibly being TRBD1 (5 bases). V lost 3 bases, J lost 6 bases, and 14 bases lay in between. Germline values: CDR1 MDHEN, CDR2 SYDVKM. The CDR3 runs 14 residues.

This chain joins TRBV5-1 and TRBJ1-1; 7 positions match TRBD1. The CDR3 totals 14 residues. Germline CDR1 SGHRS, CDR2 YFSETQ. The ends lost 4 bases at V and 1 base at J; junction bases unmatched: 4. The CDR3 nucleotides read TGCGCCAGCAGCCAGGGGGATAGGAACACTGAAGCTTTCTTT. Encoded protein: CASSQGDRNTEAFF.

V and J are TRBV6-1 and TRBJ2-1; 7 bases align to TRBD2. The CDR3 has 16 residues. Looked up from germline, CDR1 is MNHNS and CDR2 is SASEGT. V trimming: 0 bases; J trimming: 3 bases; junction bases outside the gene matches: 5. In nucleotides, the CDR3 is TGTGCCAGCAGTGAAGCGAACCAGCGGGGCTACAATGAGCAGTTCTTC. It codes for CASSEANQRGYNEQFF.

The chain uses TRBV27 and TRBJ2-1; 12 bases align to TRBD2. Germline values: CDR1 MNHEY, CDR2 SMNVEV (reference sequence). The CDR3 length is 17 residues. V lost 3 bases to trimming and J lost 0 bases; unmatched junction nucleotides: 3. CDR3 protein: CASSLRLAGVSYNEQFF. DNA for the CDR3: TGTGCCAGCAGTTTGAGACTAGCGGGGGTCTCCTACAATGAGCAGTTCTTC.

This clone was counted only a few times. The rearrangement links TRBV7-2 to TRBJ1-5; unclear D gene. Germline V gene data show CDR1 as SGHTA and CDR2 as FQGNSA. This CDR3 comprises 12 residues. V was pared by 8 bases and J by 3 bases, with 8 bases between. DNA for the CDR3: TGTGCCAGCTCGGGATACAATCAGCCCCAGCATTTT. This sequence encodes CASSGYNQPQHF.

In its sample, this clone was seen once. The V call is TRBV6-5, the J call TRBJ2-1, with 7 bases identical to TRBD1. This CDR3 contains 14 residues. Germline V gene lookup returns CDR1 MNHEY and CDR2 SVGAGI. V gave up 5 bases and J gave up 10 bases; unmatched junction bases: 11. In nucleotides, the CDR3 is TGTGCCAGCAGTGCCGACTATGGGACAGTAGAGCAGTTCTTC. This encodes CASSADYGTVEQFF.

V gene TRBV11-2 combines with J gene TRBJ2-5; 10 bases agree with TRBD2. The CDR3 spans 17 residues. The germline gives CDR1 SGHAT, CDR2 FQNNGV. V was clipped by 1 base and J by 4 bases; unmatched bases: 9. CDR3 coding DNA: TGTGCCAGCAGCTTAGGGGCTTCAGCGGGGGGGCGAGAGACCCAGTACTTC. Its translation: CASSLGASAGGRETQYF.

The chain combines TRBV27 with TRBJ1-2; a weak D match, TRBD1 (6 bases). The CDR3 is 15 amino acids. Germline CDR1 reads MNHEY; CDR2 reads SMNVEV (reference sequence). Trimming took 5 bases from V and 3 from J, leaving 16 bases between them. The CDR3 DNA reads TGTGCCAGCAGTCCTTTTATAGACAGGTACTATGGCTACACCTTC. It yields the protein CASSPFIDRYYGYTF.

The chain joins TRBV18 to TRBJ1-5; D uncertain. V dropped 3 bases and J dropped 0 bases, with 9 bases sitting between them. CDR1 and CDR2 from the germline V gene are KGHSH and LQKENI. CDR3 length: 15 amino acids. This chain's CDR3 is CASSPGGYSNQPQHF. The CDR3 bases are TGTGCCAGCTCACCGGGAGGATATAGCAATCAGCCCCAGCATTTT.

V usage is TRBV7-9 and J usage is TRBJ2-1, with 7 bases lining up with TRBD1. The germline V gene has CDR1 SEHNR and CDR2 FQNEAQ (reference sequence). V lost 2 bases, J lost 1 base, and 2 bases stayed unmatched. The CDR3 sequence is 15 residues long. Here the CDR3 reads CASSLSTGSYNEQFF. CDR3 coding DNA: TGTGCCAGCAGCTTATCGACAGGGTCCTACAATGAGCAGTTCTTC.

V and J are TRBV5-6 and TRBJ2-2; TRBD2 matches at 8 bases. V lost 4 bases, J lost 6 bases, and 11 bases stayed unmatched. The CDR3 loop spans 16 amino acids. CDR1 and CDR2 (germline): SGHDT, YYEEEE. The CDR3 loop is CASSGDSGVRAGELFF. The CDR3 DNA follows: TGTGCCAGCAGCGGGGATAGCGGGGTGCGCGCCGGGGAGCTGTTTTTT.

The chain carries TRBV6-5 and TRBJ1-2; 9 bases are a match to TRBD1. The V segment lost 4 bases and the J segment 2 bases; nucleotides outside the gene matches: 8. The germline V gene has CDR1 MNHEY and CDR2 SVGAGI. CDR3 size: 16 residues. CDR3 nucleotide sequence: TGTGCCAGCAGTTTGGTTTCCGGGACAGGGAACTATGGCTACACCTTC. Encoded protein: CASSLVSGTGNYGYTF.

This clone was seen more than once but under ten times. The gene calls are TRBV19 and TRBJ2-2; 8 nucleotides match TRBD1. V dropped 5 bases and J dropped 5; count of bases not matched to a gene: 7. The V gene's germline CDR1 is LNHDA and CDR2 SQIVND (reference sequence). The CDR3 totals 15 residues. CDR3 DNA sequence: TGTGCCAGTAGTGGGGGCAGGGGGCGAACCGGGGAGCTGTTTTTT. Translating gives CASSGGRGRTGELFF.